The source of this T cell receptor (beta chain) is a study of blood T cell repertoires in COVID-19 (dated by TCRdb to about 2020). Regarding the study in general: The collaborator samples originated in the United States, Italy and Spain and spanned the acute and convalescent phases of COVID-19. The repertoires were released in a freely available public database meant as a resource for research on the immune response to SARS-CoV-2. Nearly every sample came with metadata listing a de-identified subject ID, COVID-19 status, age in years and sex. The samples were drawn from two sources: the first 160 participants of the ongoing ImmuneRACE study, and 1,254 subjects contributed by 6 global collaborators. Subjects who had been exposed to COVID-19, were actively infected with it, or had recovered from it provided the deeply sampled blood TCRbeta repertoires that made up the dataset. Where available, HLA class I and class II types were taken from metadata supplied by the sample provider and were not determined by assay-based typing. The material from the prospective study consisted of cDNA or gDNA derived from T cells, B-cell-depleted T cells, or PBMCs. The paper as a whole reports these results and caveats: How much clinical and demographic metadata was included differed by source and by participant, and the metadata was provided uncurated.

Points on this clone: Its antigen remains undetermined. Within one base of it there is no much larger clone, and no base qualities were kept.

Collaborating institutions collected whole blood in K2EDTA tubes following their own protocols. For TCRbeta analysis, collaborators shipped samples in one of three forms: frozen whole blood, isolated PBMCs, or DNA extracted from either of those sample types. TCRbeta CDR3 regions were amplified from genomic DNA using the immunoSEQ Assay, a bias-controlled multiplex PCR. The original pipeline was this. The number of nucleated cells in each sample was estimated from the amplification of reference gene primers within the assay. To quantify the absolute abundance of each unique TCRbeta CDR3 rearrangement, sequence reads were collapsed and filtered. For each sample, productive Simpson clonality was calculated as the square root of Simpson's diversity index across productive rearrangements. TCRdb re-hosts the immuneACCESS table, in-frame sequences only. Its copies lack some clones; in the studies checked, an unresolved V gene accounts for under half of them, and the cause for the rest is not known. That table is the source of V, J and clone size, and D and trimming were worked out from the DNA. The sample includes roughly 30,000 clones, with around 73% observed a single time. About 7.9% of the sample belongs to the ten largest clones.

V is pruned by 5 bases and J by 9 bases, leaving 9 bases of the junction without a gene match. CDR3 length: 14 amino acids, cysteine to phenylalanine. The DNA shown is the 42-base CDR3, in frame from base 1. Sequences MDHEN (CDR1) and SYDVKM (CDR2) are obtained from the germline V gene. The receptor comes from a woman aged 55-69 years with acute or convalescent COVID-19. The rearrangement combines TRBV28 with TRBJ1-3; 8 bases in the junction line up with TRBD1. The sequenced sample consisted of peripheral blood. The bases read TGTGCCAGCAGTGGACAGGGAACGGAGGGCACCATATATTTT. This is translated as CASSGQGTEGTIYF.